These T cell receptor beta chains were read from a single sample in a study of cytomegalovirus exposure and HLA in healthy donors. Only in-frame clones appear in the TCRdb table, and some are missing; sequencing was by immunoSEQ multiplex PCR. This table has some 120,000 clones, 80% to 90% appearing once. The sequencing input was PBMCs. The source is a woman aged 40 to 50 in good health and CMV-seropositive. Both conserved end residues are part of each CDR3. The order of the fields is V gene, J gene, D gene, CDR3 length, clone size, CDR3 protein, CDR3 DNA. D genes are given only for firm matches. The size of a clone is reported for some rows only, either as once, few or many, or as a class for expanded clones.

v_call: TRBV6-5
j_call: TRBJ2-7
d_call: TRBD1
cdr3_length: 13
clone_size: -
cdr3_aa: CATRDRGYYEQYF
cdr3_nt: TGTGCCACCCGGGACAGGGGATACTACGAGCAGTACTTC

v_call: TRBV7-9
j_call: TRBJ2-1
d_call: TRBD2
cdr3_length: 18
clone_size: once
cdr3_aa: CASSLAGSGTVYVNEQFF
cdr3_nt: TGTGCCAGCAGCTTAGCGGGCAGCGGGACGGTCTACGTCAATGAGCAGTTCTTC

v_call: TRBV6-4
j_call: TRBJ2-2
d_call: TRBD2
cdr3_length: 17
clone_size: -
cdr3_aa: CASSEEGLAGRTGELFF
cdr3_nt: TGTGCCAGCAGTGAGGAAGGACTAGCGGGGCGCACCGGGGAGCTGTTTTTT

v_call: TRBV28
j_call: TRBJ1-4
d_call: -
cdr3_length: 16
clone_size: -
cdr3_aa: CASSGGGIGANEKLFF
cdr3_nt: TGTGCCAGCAGTGGCGGGGGGATAGGAGCTAATGAAAAACTGTTTTTT

v_call: TRBV7-9
j_call: TRBJ1-3
d_call: -
cdr3_length: 17
clone_size: -
cdr3_aa: CAGSLAGGYSGENTIYF
cdr3_nt: TGTGCCGGCAGCTTAGCGGGCGGATACAGCGGTGAAAACACCATATATTTT

v_call: TRBV19
j_call: TRBJ2-3
d_call: -
cdr3_length: 13
clone_size: -
cdr3_aa: CASSIRGTDTQYF
cdr3_nt: TGTGCCAGTAGTATTCGGGGGACAGATACGCAGTATTTT

v_call: TRBV25-1
j_call: TRBJ2-1
d_call: TRBD2
cdr3_length: 14
clone_size: -
cdr3_aa: CASSEGREVNEQFF
cdr3_nt: TGTGCCAGCAGTGAGGGGCGGGAGGTAAATGAGCAGTTCTTC

v_call: TRBV6-1
j_call: TRBJ1-2
d_call: TRBD1
cdr3_length: 14
clone_size: -
cdr3_aa: CASAPGTEFYGYTF
cdr3_nt: TGTGCCAGCGCACCGGGGACAGAGTTCTATGGCTACACCTTC

v_call: TRBV4-2
j_call: TRBJ1-4
d_call: -
cdr3_length: 16
clone_size: few
cdr3_aa: CASSQEATGFNEKLFF
cdr3_nt: TGTGCCAGCAGCCAAGAAGCCACAGGGTTTAATGAAAAACTGTTTTTT

v_call: TRBV9
j_call: TRBJ2-1
d_call: TRBD2
cdr3_length: 15
clone_size: -
cdr3_aa: CASSELAGLHNEQFF
cdr3_nt: TGTGCCAGCAGCGAGCTAGCGGGCCTCCACAATGAGCAGTTCTTC

v_call: TRBV18
j_call: TRBJ2-5
d_call: -
cdr3_length: 11
clone_size: -
cdr3_aa: CASSLGGRRYF
cdr3_nt: TGTGCCAGCTCACTCGGAGGACGTCGCTACTTC

v_call: TRBV5-4
j_call: TRBJ2-7
d_call: TRBD2
cdr3_length: 15
clone_size: -
cdr3_aa: CASSSGLAGAYEQYF
cdr3_nt: TGTGCCAGCAGCTCCGGACTAGCGGGGGCCTACGAGCAGTACTTC

v_call: TRBV11-2
j_call: TRBJ2-7
d_call: -
cdr3_length: 13
clone_size: -
cdr3_aa: CASSLDLVSEQYF
cdr3_nt: TGTGCCAGCAGCTTAGATTTGGTGAGCGAGCAGTACTTC

v_call: TRBV19
j_call: TRBJ1-2
d_call: -
cdr3_length: 15
clone_size: -
cdr3_aa: CASTPTIRTPAPYTF
cdr3_nt: TGTGCCAGTACCCCGACCATAAGGACACCTGCCCCCTACACCTTC

v_call: TRBV19
j_call: TRBJ1-1
d_call: -
cdr3_length: 14
clone_size: once
cdr3_aa: CASSPRGGGTEAFF
cdr3_nt: TGTGCCAGTAGTCCCCGGGGGGGAGGCACTGAAGCTTTCTTT

v_call: TRBV28
j_call: TRBJ2-7
d_call: -
cdr3_length: 14
clone_size: -
cdr3_aa: CASTAAPSIYEQYF
cdr3_nt: TGTGCCAGCACCGCGGCCCCGTCAATCTACGAGCAGTACTTC

v_call: TRBV28
j_call: TRBJ1-5
d_call: TRBD1
cdr3_length: 15
clone_size: -
cdr3_aa: CASRTMTGPNQPQHF
cdr3_nt: TGTGCCAGCAGAACTATGACAGGGCCAAATCAGCCCCAGCATTTT

v_call: TRBV21-1
j_call: TRBJ2-1
d_call: -
cdr3_length: 15
clone_size: few
cdr3_aa: CASSPHCSGINEQFF
cdr3_nt: TGTGCCAGCAGCCCCCATTGTAGCGGAATCAATGAGCAGTTCTTC

v_call: TRBV2
j_call: TRBJ2-1
d_call: TRBD1
cdr3_length: 12
clone_size: -
cdr3_aa: CASRGQGHEKFF
cdr3_nt: TGTGCCAGCAGAGGACAGGGCCATGAGAAGTTCTTC

v_call: TRBV6-6
j_call: TRBJ1-5
d_call: TRBD1
cdr3_length: 16
clone_size: -
cdr3_aa: CASSAGTGHLDQPQHF
cdr3_nt: TGTGCCAGCAGTGCCGGGACAGGTCATTTGGATCAGCCCCAGCATTTT

v_call: TRBV6-5
j_call: TRBJ1-1
d_call: -
cdr3_length: 15
clone_size: -
cdr3_aa: CASRGAGAGVTEAFF
cdr3_nt: TGTGCCAGCAGAGGCGCGGGGGCGGGAGTCACTGAAGCTTTCTTT

v_call: TRBV11-3
j_call: TRBJ2-1
d_call: -
cdr3_length: 12
clone_size: -
cdr3_aa: CASSSNSNEQFF
cdr3_nt: TGTGCCAGCAGCTCTAACTCCAATGAGCAGTTCTTC

v_call: TRBV7-9
j_call: TRBJ2-1
d_call: TRBD1
cdr3_length: 16
clone_size: -
cdr3_aa: CASRPTRDSLYNEQFF
cdr3_nt: TGTGCCAGCAGACCTACCCGGGACAGTCTGTACAATGAGCAGTTCTTC

v_call: TRBV7-9
j_call: TRBJ1-1
d_call: -
cdr3_length: 13
clone_size: -
cdr3_aa: CSSSLGAGTEAFF
cdr3_nt: TGTTCCAGCAGCTTAGGGGCAGGAACTGAAGCTTTCTTT

v_call: TRBV6-1
j_call: TRBJ2-5
d_call: TRBD2
cdr3_length: 17
clone_size: -
cdr3_aa: CASSEAVAGGLRETQYF
cdr3_nt: TGTGCCAGCAGTGAGGCGGTAGCGGGAGGGCTGAGAGAGACCCAGTACTTC

v_call: TRBV13
j_call: TRBJ1-4
d_call: -
cdr3_length: 15
clone_size: once
cdr3_aa: CASSLGGERGEKLFF
cdr3_nt: TGTGCCAGCAGCTTAGGTGGGGAGAGAGGTGAAAAACTGTTTTTT

v_call: TRBV4-1
j_call: TRBJ1-2
d_call: -
cdr3_length: 14
clone_size: -
cdr3_aa: CASSQAGVSYGYTF
cdr3_nt: TGCGCCAGCAGCCAAGCAGGGGTCAGTTATGGCTACACCTTC

v_call: TRBV6-6
j_call: TRBJ2-1
d_call: TRBD2
cdr3_length: 14
clone_size: -
cdr3_aa: CASSSSGGPNEQFF
cdr3_nt: TGTGCCAGCAGTTCGTCGGGAGGGCCCAATGAGCAGTTCTTC

v_call: TRBV19
j_call: TRBJ1-4
d_call: -
cdr3_length: 14
clone_size: -
cdr3_aa: CASSPRPREEKLFF
cdr3_nt: TGTGCCAGTAGTCCCCGCCCCCGGGAAGAAAAACTGTTTTTT

v_call: TRBV5-1
j_call: TRBJ2-6
d_call: -
cdr3_length: 16
clone_size: -
cdr3_aa: CASSLVTGSGANVLTF
cdr3_nt: TGCGCCAGCAGCTTGGTGACGGGCTCTGGGGCCAACGTCCTGACTTTC